This T cell receptor (beta chain) was sequenced in a study of blood T cell repertoires in COVID-19 (dated by TCRdb to 2018 to 2021). Context from the whole study: Samples from collaborators originated in the United States, Italy and Spain and spanned both the acute and convalescent phases of COVID-19. The material from the prospective study consisted of cDNA or gDNA derived from T cells, B-cell-depleted T cells, or PBMCs. Subjects who had been exposed to COVID-19, were actively infected with it, or had recovered from it provided the deeply sampled blood TCRbeta repertoires that made up the dataset. The repertoires were made available in a free public database intended to serve as a resource for research on the immune response to SARS-CoV-2. The samples were drawn from two sources: the first 160 participants of the ongoing ImmuneRACE study, and over 950 subjects contributed by 6 global collaborators. The sample metadata nearly always contained a de-identified subject ID, COVID-19 status, age in years and sex. HLA class I and class II types, where available, came from metadata supplied by the sample provider rather than from assay-based typing. What the study reported, not specific to this receptor: The quantity of clinical and demographic metadata differed by source and by participant and was supplied without curation.

The immunoSEQ Assay, a bias-controlled multiplex PCR, was used to amplify TCRbeta CDR3 regions from genomic DNA. The paper's data handling went like this. The number of nucleated cells in each sample was estimated from the amplification of reference gene primers within the assay. To quantify the absolute abundance of each unique TCRbeta CDR3 rearrangement, sequence reads were collapsed and filtered. For each sample, productive Simpson clonality was calculated as the square root of Simpson's diversity index over productive rearrangements. Not all clones reach the TCRdb copy of this immuneACCESS table, which keeps in-frame sequences only. Checked studies attribute under half of the gap to unresolved V genes and leave the rest unexplained. V and J calls and clone size are as listed in that table; D and trimming were resolved from the DNA. For this sample there are 300,000 to 400,000 clones; roughly 90% appear just once. The ten largest account for roughly 1% of the sample.

V and J are trimmed by 0 bases and 5 bases, and the gene matches miss 5 bases of the junction. CDR1 and CDR2, per the germline V gene, are SGHRS and YFSETQ. From cysteine to phenylalanine, the CDR3 is 16 amino acids long. Only CDR3 DNA is held: 48 bases, read in frame from base 1. With respect to this clone: Which antigen it targets is not known. No much larger clonotype is one base removed from it; base qualities were not supplied.

Participants in the prospective study were aged roughly 18 to 100 years, lived in about two dozen United States geographic areas, and enrolled through a virtual design. To assign participants to cohorts, the prospective study relied on clinical history that participants themselves reported in a screening survey and a study questionnaire. Recovered participants in ImmuneRACE Cohort 3 were defined as having two consecutive negative NP/OP PCR tests, clearance from a healthcare professional, or resolution of symptoms. Each participant in the prospective study had whole blood, serum and a nasopharyngeal or oropharyngeal swab collected by mobile phlebotomists. Over a roughly two-month period, participants in the prospective study had the option of providing additional blood draws and questionnaires. Before DNA extraction, blood samples from the prospective study were shipped at room temperature or frozen.

The sequence derives from a woman in her twenties or thirties who had recovered from COVID-19. Recombination joined TRBV5-1 with TRBJ1-4, with TRBD1 identical over 9 junction bases. The source material was PBMCs or T cells enriched from blood (not recorded which). The CDR3 reads as follows: CASSLASGTGNEKLFF. The DNA is as follows: TGCGCCAGCAGCTTGGCGAGCGGGACAGGGAATGAAAAACTGTTTTTT.